This T cell receptor (beta chain) was found in a study of T cells after yellow fever vaccination. Study-level points and caveats: Reappearing after the booster were most of the clones from primary vaccination (approximately 96% CD4, 88% CD8).

Germline lookup yields CDR1 MGHDK and CDR2 SYGVNS. Trimming stripped 3 bases from V and 0 bases from J, with 6 bases between. This CDR3 comprises 14 residues. TCRdb recomputed calls from the 5' RACE reads with MiXCR, one row per CDR3 protein. This table has hundreds of thousands of distinct CDR3 sequences, approximately 8% appearing once. As concerns this clonotype: Its antigen is currently unknown.

The sequencing used PBMCs, collected about 41 days after the first yellow fever vaccination. The receptor comes from a man aged 18 to 29 who received the YFV17D yellow fever vaccine. The chain uses TRBV25-1 and TRBJ1-3, with D unresolved. CDR3 sequence (DNA): TGTGCCAGCAGTGACAGGAACTCTGGAAACACCATATATTTT. This translates into CASSDRNSGNTIYF.